This T cell receptor beta chain appears in the sequencing data of a study of T-cell reconstitution after alpha-beta-depleted transplantation in children. Unique molecular identifiers tagged the TCRbeta library. MiXCR, applied by TCRdb to the PCR reads, yields one record per CDR3 protein. The sample includes fewer than 450,000 distinct CDR3 sequences, 16% of them seen just once. The V gene lost 0 bases and the J gene lost 8 bases, with 8 bases spanning the gap. The length of the CDR3 is 13 residues. Germline CDR1 reads MNHEY; CDR2 reads SVGAGI. The TCR comes from a male patient aged 2 to 9 who had a stem cell transplant for acute lymphoblastic leukemia, so the T cells may come from the graft donor. Sequences were derived from PBMCs, mostly from graft donor cells, sampled 360 days after TCRalphabeta/CD19-depleted stem cell transplant. The V call is TRBV6-5, the J call TRBJ2-1; D uncertain. This chain's CDR3 is CASSYSTAHEQFF. As DNA, the CDR3 is TGTGCCAGCAGTTACTCGACGGCTCATGAGCAGTTCTTC.